The 24 T cell receptor beta chains given below trace back to one sample, sequenced in a study of T-cell memory formation after mild COVID-19. TCRdb ran MiXCR on the 5' RACE reads and lists one entry per CDR3 protein. This table has under 650,000 distinct CDR3 sequences, about a sixth appearing once. Sequenced material: PBMCs or a T cell subset sorted from them (not recorded which). These receptors all stem from an adult woman who had mild COVID-19 (a few samples of this study predate the infection). Cell type and time point are not known.

V usage is TRBV7-9 and J usage is TRBJ2-5, with D possibly TRBD1 on 5 matching bases. The V gene's germline CDR1 is SEHNR and CDR2 FQNEAQ (reference sequence). With 6 bases removed from V and 4 bases from J, the gap between germline ends came to 9 bases. CDR3 length: 12 amino acids. The CDR3 DNA reads TGTGCCAGCAGGGACATCGGAGAGACCCAGTACTTC. It encodes CASRDIGETQYF.

J is TRBJ2-7 and V is TRBV10-3; TRBD2 matches 10 bases. The CDR3 spans 14 residues. Germline V gives CDR1 ENHRY, CDR2 SYGVKD. V was clipped by 7 bases and J by 4 bases; unmatched bases: 7. The CDR3 loop is CAITDSGREYEQYF. CDR3 coding DNA: TGTGCCATCACCGACAGCGGGAGGGAGTACGAGCAGTACTTC.

The sample holds many counts of this clonotype. The rearrangement joins TRBV7-3 to TRBJ2-5, with D perhaps matching TRBD1 (5 bases). V was shortened by 0 bases and J by 3 bases, with 5 bases between the two germline ends. The CDR3 consists of 13 residues. Germline values: CDR1 SGHTA, CDR2 FQGTGA. CDR3 nucleotide sequence: TGTGCCAGCAGCTTAACCAGGGAAGAGACCCAGTACTTC. Translated, it gives CASSLTREETQYF.

The chain links TRBV2 to TRBJ2-7; no reliable D call. Trimming took 5 bases from V and 3 from J, leaving 17 bases between them. The CDR3 runs to 15 residues. In germline, CDR1 is SNHLY, CDR2 FYNNEI. The CDR3 DNA reads TGTGCCAGCAGTAACGGACCCACCGCCGACTACGAGCAGTACTTC. Translated: CASSNGPTADYEQYF.

The gene calls are TRBV27 and TRBJ2-1, with D possibly being TRBD1 (6 bases). Germline V CDR1 and CDR2: MNHEY, SMNVEV (reference sequence). The V end was cut by 8 bases, the J end by 3 bases, with 17 bases between. The CDR3 runs to 15 residues. The CDR3 here is CASPPSEQGYNEQFF. CDR3 sequence (DNA): TGTGCCAGCCCGCCTTCGGAACAGGGCTACAATGAGCAGTTCTTC.

The chain employs TRBV10-2 and TRBJ2-3; 13 nucleotides align to TRBD2. V lost 7 bases and J lost 4; bases outside the gene matches: 8. This CDR3 comprises 16 residues. The germline gives CDR1 WSHSY, CDR2 SAAADI. In DNA form, the CDR3 reads TGCGCCAGCACCCAACTAGCGGGGGGGCCAGCAGATACGCAGTATTTT. Its protein product is CASTQLAGGPADTQYF.

There are a few counts of this clonotype. The chain recombines TRBV6-5 with TRBJ2-2; TRBD2 matches 9 bases. The J segment lost 6 bases and the V segment lost 5 bases, leaving 4 bases of the junction unmatched. Germline CDR1 MNHEY, CDR2 SVGAGI. This CDR3 comprises 14 residues. CDR3 residues: CASSPGTSPGELFF. The DNA for the CDR3 is TGTGCCAGCAGTCCCGGGACTAGCCCCGGGGAGCTGTTTTTT.

The chain is built from TRBV5-4 and TRBJ2-1; the match to TRBD2 covers 11 bases. The CDR3 totals 16 residues. Trimming at V came to 5 bases and at J to 6 bases, leaving 10 bases not matched to a gene. Per the germline V gene, CDR1 is SGHNT and CDR2 is YYREEE (reference sequence). As DNA, the CDR3 is TGTGCCAGCAGTAGCGGGGGGGCGCAGTATGGCAATGAGCAGTTCTTC. Its protein product is CASSSGGAQYGNEQFF.

The gene calls are TRBV7-9 and TRBJ1-2; no clear D gene. V was shortened by 5 bases and J by 6 bases, with 7 bases between the two germline ends. CDR3 length: 11 amino acids. Per germline, CDR1 SEHNR and CDR2 FQNEAQ (reference sequence). CDR3: CASSAGNGYTF. The DNA of the CDR3 is TGTGCCAGCAGCGCTGGGAATGGCTACACCTTC.

V is TRBV7-9 and J is TRBJ2-1; possible D gene TRBD2, 5 bases. Per the germline V gene, CDR1 is SEHNR and CDR2 is FQNEAQ (reference sequence). The V end was cut by 7 bases, the J end by 6 bases, with 10 bases between. The CDR3 has 12 residues. CDR3 coding DNA: TGTGCCAGCATCGGGGTTTCCAATGAGCAGTTCTTC. It is translated as CASIGVSNEQFF.

This clonotype was found once. The chain employs TRBV2 and TRBJ2-2; D possibly corresponds to TRBD2 (6 bases). This CDR3 is 15 amino acids long. The germline V and J ends were trimmed by 7 bases and 0 bases, with 12 bases remaining between them. CDR1 is SNHLY, CDR2 FYNNEI, per germline. This CDR3 is CASTRDFTNTGELFF. The CDR3 nucleotides read TGTGCCAGCACCCGGGACTTTACGAACACCGGGGAGCTGTTTTTT. The complete variable domain, with remaining parts taken from reference TRBV2 and TRBJ2-2, reads EPEVTQTPSHQVTQMGQEVILRCVPISNHLYFYWYRQILGQKVEFLVSFYNNEISEKSEIFDDQFSVERPDGSNFTLKIRSTKLEDSAMYFCASTRDFTNTGELFFGEGSRLTVL.

The chain links TRBV30 to TRBJ1-5; D gene ambiguous. V lost 2 bases, J lost 1 base, and 12 bases lay in between. Germline V gives CDR1 GTSNPN, CDR2 SVGIG (reference sequence). The length of the CDR3 is 15 residues. The CDR3 protein is CAWSSQPGSNQPQHF. DNA of the CDR3: TGTGCCTGGAGTTCCCAGCCCGGGAGCAATCAGCCCCAGCATTTT.

This clonotype occurred a few times. This chain connects TRBV5-5 to TRBJ2-1; D not certain. Trimming took 1 base from V and 3 from J, leaving 5 bases between them. Germline V CDR1 and CDR2: SGHKS, YYEKEE (reference sequence). The CDR3 spans 13 residues. The CDR3 DNA reads as TGTGCCAGCAGCTTGAGCGACTACAATGAGCAGTTCTTC. Amino acid sequence: CASSLSDYNEQFF.

This rearrangement joins TRBV7-8 to TRBJ1-2; no definite D call. The germline V gene encodes CDR1 SGHVS and CDR2 FQNEAQ. This CDR3 is built from 13 residues. Between the trimmed V and J ends, which lost 1 base and 8 bases, there was a span of 11 bases. This CDR3 reads CASSLVVGDGYTF. In nucleotides, the CDR3 is TGTGCCAGCAGCTTAGTTGTGGGTGACGGCTACACCTTC.

Comment on this clonotype: The junction departs from the called germline gene at one end, perhaps through a read error. The rearrangement links TRBV4-3 to TRBJ2-1; 10 nucleotides agree with TRBD2. Germline V gene lookup returns CDR1 LGHNA and CDR2 YSLEER. The CDR3 has 16 amino acids. CDR3: CASSQPSGRAYNEQFF. For the CDR3, the DNA is TGCGCCAGCAGCCAACCCAGCGGGAGGGCCTATAATGAGCAGTTCTTC.

This chain links TRBV6-1 with TRBJ1-5; D uncertain. CDR1 and CDR2 from the germline V gene are MNHNS and SASEGT. The length of the CDR3 is 13 residues. Trimming took 4 bases from V and 5 from J, leaving 9 bases between them. Here the CDR3 DNA reads TGTGCCAGCAGTGTCTTAGGTCATCAGCCCCAGCATTTT. Its protein is CASSVLGHQPQHF.

This clonotype was seen more than once but under ten times. The V and J genes are TRBV30 and TRBJ2-2; D is uncertain. The CDR3 totals 14 residues. Germline values: CDR1 GTSNPN, CDR2 SVGIG (reference sequence). Trimming took 5 bases from V and 5 from J, leaving 15 bases between them. Here the CDR3 reads CAWAGRKLTGELFF. As DNA, the CDR3 is TGTGCCTGGGCTGGACGGAAATTGACCGGGGAGCTGTTTTTT.

The DNA for the CDR3 is TGTGCCACCAGCAGAGCCACAGAGGTCAATCAGCCCCAGCATTTT. This encodes CATSRATEVNQPQHF. The V and J genes are TRBV15 and TRBJ1-5; D remains unclear. The germline CDR1 and CDR2 sequences are LNHNV and YYDKDF (reference sequence). Trimming shortened V by 1 base and J by 3 bases, and 10 bases separated the two germline ends. The CDR3 sequence is 15 residues long.

This clonotype was counted between two and nine times. The chain uses TRBV5-1 and TRBJ2-3, with 10 bases lining up with TRBD2. J was trimmed by 6 bases and V by 0 bases; bases with no gene match: 4. Per germline, CDR1 SGHRS and CDR2 YFSETQ. The CDR3 has 15 amino acids. CDR3 sequence: CASSLGLAGWDTQYF. The CDR3 nucleotides read TGCGCCAGCAGCTTGGGACTAGCGGGCTGGGATACGCAGTATTTT.

This clonotype was detected only a few times. This chain links TRBV6-5 with TRBJ1-2; D is unclear. V lost 0 bases, J lost 7 bases, and 12 bases lay in between. The CDR3 has 14 residues. Germline CDR1 and CDR2: MNHEY and SVGAGI. The CDR3 DNA reads TGTGCCAGCAGTTACTCGATGGGAATGGTTGGCTACACCTTC. Its protein product is CASSYSMGMVGYTF.

The chain is built from TRBV5-1 and TRBJ1-1, with D uncertain. V was shortened by 0 bases and J by 1 base, with 7 bases between the two germline ends. Germline lookup yields CDR1 SGHRS and CDR2 YFSETQ. CDR3 length: 14 residues. CDR3 in amino acids: CASSLDTSNTEAFF. In nucleotides, the CDR3 is TGCGCCAGCAGCTTGGACACTTCGAACACTGAAGCTTTCTTT.

The rearrangement uses TRBV6-5 and TRBJ2-7; tentative D call: TRBD2 (6 bases). This CDR3 contains 15 residues. V dropped 0 bases and J dropped 7 bases, with 16 bases sitting between them. Germline V gene lookup returns CDR1 MNHEY and CDR2 SVGAGI. The CDR3 nucleotides are TGTGCCAGCAGTTACTCCAGCGGTGCGGGGTGGGAGCAGTACTTC. This codes for CASSYSSGAGWEQYF.

CDR3 coding DNA: TGTGCCAGCAGTGAAAACCAGCGGGGGGCGTACGGGGAGCTGTTTTTT. Translating it yields CASSENQRGAYGELFF. The chain is built from TRBV25-1 and TRBJ2-2; 9 bases map to TRBD2. Per germline, CDR1 MGHDK and CDR2 SYGVNS. CDR3 size: 16 residues. V was pared by 2 bases and J by 7 bases, with 8 bases of the junction left unmatched.

In its sample, this clonotype was seen many times. This chain uses TRBV29-1 with TRBJ2-7; 7 bases match TRBD2. Trimming cost V 6 bases and J 2 bases; bases outside gene matches: 19. Germline V gives CDR1 SQVTM, CDR2 ANQGSEA. The CDR3 totals 17 residues. CDR3 amino acids: CSVRGLLLKTETYEQYF. For the CDR3, the DNA is TGCAGCGTGAGGGGACTACTCTTGAAAACCGAAACCTACGAGCAGTACTTC.